One sample yielded the 24 T cell receptor beta chains listed below, sequenced in a study of control samples from healthy donors and cancer patients (dated by TCRdb to the early 2020s). The library was prepared using the immunoSEQ multiplex PCR assay. Drawn from immuneACCESS, this table holds only the in-frame rearrangements with V and J called that TCRdb kept. Clones are partly lost; checked studies trace under half to an unresolved V gene and leave the rest unexplained. In this sample the table shows around 160,000 clones, 90% to 95% of which occur a single time. Of the sample, 4.5% to 6% is held by the ten largest clones. The sequenced sample was blood. The receptors here all came from a man younger than 35 in good health.

This clone showed up just a few times. The chain couples TRBV4-1 to TRBJ1-5; TRBD1 is a possible D gene (5 bases). Trimming left V 1 base short and J 4 bases short, with 8 bases between. This CDR3 comprises 14 residues. Germline assignment: CDR1 MGHRA and CDR2 YSYEKL. The CDR3 protein is CASSQGGWNQPQHF. CDR3 nucleotide sequence: TGCGCCAGCAGCCAAGGGGGGTGGAATCAGCCCCAGCATTTT.

J is TRBJ2-1 and V is TRBV4-1; 7 nucleotides line up with TRBD2. Losses at the gene ends were 0 bases for V and 5 bases for J; bases not matched to a gene: 13. Germline values: CDR1 MGHRA, CDR2 YSYEKL. This CDR3 region has 18 residues. CDR3 DNA: TGCGCCAGCAGCCAAGATCTGAGGGGATATAGCGGGCACAATGAGCAGTTCTTC. This encodes CASSQDLRGYSGHNEQFF.

This sequence joins TRBV1 and TRBJ1-1. TRBV1 is flagged as a pseudogene. The CDR3 sequence is 17 residues long. As DNA, the CDR3 is TGCACCAGCAGCCAAGTCGGCCGGGGACGGCCGAACACTGAAGCTTTCTTT. It yields the protein CTSSQVGRGRPNTEAFF.

The chain recombines TRBV19 with TRBJ2-7; D possibly matches TRBD1 or TRBD2 (5 bases each). Trimming removed 3 bases at V and 5 bases at J, with 20 bases between. From germline, CDR1 is LNHDA and CDR2 SQIVND (reference sequence). The CDR3 is 16 amino acids. The CDR3 loop reads CASSILSGQGRHEQYF. CDR3 in DNA: TGTGCCAGTAGTATTTTATCGGGGCAGGGTAGGCACGAGCAGTACTTC.

This clone was picked up one time. The chain joins TRBV12-3 or TRBV12-4 to TRBJ1-5; D is undetermined. The CDR3 covers 12 residues. V lost 4 bases and J lost 7, with 8 bases in between. CDR3 sequence (DNA): TGTGCCAGCAGTTACTTCCTACAGCCCCAGCATTTT. This sequence encodes CASSYFLQPQHF.

The chain recombines TRBV10-3 with TRBJ2-2; D is unclear. The CDR3 totals 12 residues. Germline V gene sequence: CDR1 ENHRY, CDR2 SYGVKD. Trimming removed 2 bases from V and 2 bases from J, with 0 bases in between. The CDR3 sequence is CAISENTGELFF. The CDR3 DNA reads as TGTGCCATCAGTGAGAACACCGGGGAGCTGTTTTTT.

This clone has a single count. This chain links TRBV6-5 with TRBJ1-4; D might be TRBD1 (6 bases). Between the trimmed V and J ends, which lost 0 bases and 7 bases, there was a span of 12 bases. CDR1 is MNHEY and CDR2 is SVGAGI in the germline V gene. The CDR3 has 15 residues. The CDR3 is CASSYSGGAPEKLFF. CDR3 in DNA: TGTGCCAGCAGTTACTCGGGGGGCGCTCCTGAAAAACTGTTTTTT.

The chain recombines TRBV4-2 with TRBJ2-2, with 9 nucleotides matching TRBD2. The CDR3 length is 17 residues. CDR1 LGHNA and CDR2 YNFKEQ come from the germline V gene. The V and J ends lost 4 bases and 2 bases, in that order; junction bases with no gene match: 8. CDR3 in DNA: TGTGCCAGCAGCCTAATATCTAGCGGGACTAACACCGGGGAGCTGTTTTTT. It specifies CASSLISSGTNTGELFF.

The chain couples TRBV27 to TRBJ1-4, with D possibly being TRBD1 (5 bases). CDR3 size: 16 residues. The germline CDR1 and CDR2 sequences are MNHEY and SMNVEV (reference sequence). Between the trimmed V and J ends, which lost 2 bases and 8 bases, there was a span of 18 bases. The CDR3 coding sequence is TGTGCCAGCAGTTTAAGGTGGGGCGCAGTCAAGGAAAAACTGTTTTTT. It yields the protein CASSLRWGAVKEKLFF.

The genes are TRBV27 and TRBJ1-1; 7 nucleotides agree with TRBD1. The CDR3 covers 15 residues. The junction had 5 bases not matched to a gene; V was cut back by 3 bases and J by 1 base. Germline lookup yields CDR1 MNHEY and CDR2 SMNVEV (reference sequence). The CDR3 DNA follows: TGTGCCAGCAGTTTCGGGGCAGGGGGGAACACTGAAGCTTTCTTT. It is translated as CASSFGAGGNTEAFF.

The rearrangement links TRBV28 to TRBJ2-5; either TRBD1 or TRBD2 may fit D (5 bases each). The V gene lost 10 bases and the J gene lost 4 bases, with 25 bases spanning the gap. This CDR3 is 16 amino acids long. Germline V gene sequence: CDR1 MDHEN, CDR2 SYDVKM. The CDR3 loop reads CATYSWEQPRGETQYF. The CDR3 DNA is TGTGCCACCTACTCTTGGGAGCAGCCGAGGGGAGAGACCCAGTACTTC.

V usage is TRBV28 and J usage is TRBJ2-1, with D maybe TRBD1 (5 bases). V lost 4 bases and J 6 bases, leaving 16 bases between the germline ends. Germline CDR1 MDHEN, CDR2 SYDVKM. The CDR3 covers 15 residues. The CDR3 loop reads CASSWGLGVRNEQFF. CDR3 in DNA: TGTGCCAGCAGTTGGGGCCTCGGAGTTCGCAATGAGCAGTTCTTC.

The chain carries TRBV29-1 and TRBJ2-3; 10 nucleotides match TRBD2. The germline V gene has CDR1 SQVTM and CDR2 ANQGSEA. The CDR3 covers 17 residues. V lost 4 bases and J lost 4; bases outside the gene matches: 14. In DNA, the CDR3 is TGCAGCGTTGCATCGACTACCGGGACTAGCGTCTCAGATACGCAGTATTTT. Residues: CSVASTTGTSVSDTQYF.

CDR3 sequence: CASSAKQGGREKLFF. The CDR3 DNA is TGTGCCAGCAGCGCCAAACAGGGAGGGAGGGAAAAACTGTTTTTT. V and J are TRBV9 and TRBJ1-4; tentative D call: TRBD1 (6 bases). V was clipped by 3 bases and J by 8 bases, with 17 bases between them. Per germline, CDR1 SGDLS and CDR2 YYNGEE. The length of the CDR3 is 15 residues.

The rearrangement joins TRBV30 to TRBJ2-7; TRBD2 is a possible D gene (6 bases). Germline V gene data show CDR1 as GTSNPN and CDR2 as SVGIG (reference sequence). Trimming took 2 bases from V and 2 from J, leaving 10 bases between them. The CDR3 consists of 13 residues. CDR3: CAWSPGETYEQYF. The CDR3 region has the DNA TGTGCCTGGAGTCCGGGGGAGACCTACGAGCAGTACTTC. The full variable domain, in which reference TRBV30 and TRBJ2-7 provide the parts outside the CDR3, is SQTIHQWPATLVQPVGSPLSLECTVEGTSNPNLYWYRQAAGRGLQLLFYSVGIGQISSEVPQNLSASRPQDRQFILSSKKLLLSDSGFYLCAWSPGETYEQYFGPGTRLTVT.

The chain recombines TRBV30 with TRBJ1-2, with 10 bases that match TRBD1. The length of the CDR3 is 16 residues. CDR1 and CDR2 (germline): GTSNPN, SVGIG (reference sequence). The trim removed 3 bases at V and 2 bases at J, leaving 9 bases unmatched. CDR3 sequence reads: CAWSLKGTGENYGYTF. In nucleotides, the CDR3 is TGTGCCTGGAGCCTCAAGGGGACAGGGGAAAACTATGGCTACACCTTC.

This chain joins TRBV6-5 and TRBJ2-5; no reliable D call. The CDR3 has 11 amino acids. The V gene lost 7 bases and the J gene lost 6 bases, with 9 bases spanning the gap. The germline V gene has CDR1 MNHEY and CDR2 SVGAGI. The CDR3, as DNA: TGTGCCAGCACCCTCTTACAGACCCAGTACTTC. Amino acids: CASTLLQTQYF.

The chain joins TRBV15 to TRBJ1-2; D remains ambiguous. With 1 base removed from V and 3 bases from J, the gap between germline ends came to 9 bases. From germline, CDR1 is LNHNV and CDR2 YYDKDF (reference sequence). The CDR3 is 14 amino acids. This chain's CDR3 is CATSRGRSDYGYTF. Written as DNA, the CDR3 is TGTGCCACCAGCAGAGGGAGGTCTGACTATGGCTACACCTTC.

The table lists this clone with a count of one. The chain couples TRBV19 to TRBJ2-3; D could derive from TRBD1 or TRBD2 (7 bases each). This CDR3 has 13 amino acids. CDR1 and CDR2 (germline): LNHDA, SQIVND (reference sequence). V dropped 7 bases and J dropped 6 bases, with 14 bases sitting between them. The CDR3 region is CASKRQGGDTQYF. Written as DNA, the CDR3 is TGTGCCAGTAAGCGACAGGGAGGGGATACGCAGTATTTT.

The chain combines TRBV7-3 with TRBJ2-6; D might be TRBD1 or TRBD2, each matching 6 bases. The V end was cut by 5 bases, the J end by 0 bases, with 14 bases between. CDR1 is SGHTA, CDR2 FQGTGA, per germline. This CDR3 region has 17 residues. CDR3 nucleotide sequence: TGTGCCAGCAGCCTAAGGGGGGCCGGCTCTGGGGCCAACGTCCTGACTTTC. It is translated as CASSLRGAGSGANVLTF.

The rearrangement links TRBV4-2 to TRBJ1-6; D remains unclear. V gave up 9 bases and J gave up 0 bases, with 12 bases separating them. The CDR3 contains 15 residues. Germline CDR1 and CDR2: LGHNA and YNFKEQ. DNA of the CDR3: TGTGCCAGTACCCCGGGTTTCTCCTATAATTCACCCCTCCACTTT. Its protein product is CASTPGFSYNSPLHF.

CDR3 DNA: TGTGCCACCACGCGGGAGCGAATCACAGATACGCAGTATTTT. This translates into CATTRERITDTQYF. This rearrangement joins TRBV15 to TRBJ2-3; 7 bases map to TRBD2. V lost 7 bases to trimming and J lost 2 bases; unmatched junction nucleotides: 6. The CDR3 extends over 14 amino acids. Germline CDR1 and CDR2: LNHNV and YYDKDF (reference sequence).

The chain employs TRBV5-1 and TRBJ1-1, with 7 bases fitting TRBD1. Germline CDR1 and CDR2: SGHRS and YFSETQ. The CDR3 has 12 amino acids. V lost 4 bases and J lost 6; bases outside the gene matches: 3. CDR3 region: CASSPTGSEAFF. CDR3 coding DNA: TGCGCCAGCAGCCCGACAGGGTCTGAAGCTTTCTTT.

The J gene is TRBJ2-1, the V gene TRBV15; 11 bases agree with TRBD2. The CDR3 is 21 amino acids. Germline V gene sequence: CDR1 LNHNV, CDR2 YYDKDF (reference sequence). The J segment lost 1 base and the V segment lost 0 bases, leaving 14 bases of the junction unmatched. Written as DNA, the CDR3 is TGTGCCACCAGCAGAGACAGTTTCGGTCTAGCGGGGGGAAGGTCCTACAATGAGCAGTTCTTC. Its protein is CATSRDSFGLAGGRSYNEQFF.